This T cell receptor beta chain was captured by sequencing in a study of shared T cell receptors in the human thymus. Germline V CDR1 and CDR2: KGHSH, LQKENI. The CDR3 loop spans 13 amino acids. Trimming took 3 bases from V and 5 from J, leaving 9 bases between them. Assay used: immunoSEQ multiplex PCR; TCRdb lists only in-frame clones, some missing. The sample contains roughly 550,000 clones, roughly 74% of which appear only once. The data also belong to a second study, concerning human thymus T cells. That investigation notes: Those donating were healthy Finnish infants in corrective surgery for congenital heart defects. From resections taken during corrective heart surgery, the thymus tissue was obtained. Seemingly biased V and J gene usage marked thymic and blood repertoires. In unrelated individuals, thymic repertoires overlapped highly, according to related research.

The clonotype originates from a boy younger than two with a congenital heart defect. The material sequenced was thymocytes. J is TRBJ2-3 and V is TRBV18; D is ambiguous. This CDR3 is CASSPQVGDTQYF. The CDR3, as DNA: TGTGCCAGCTCACCGCAGGTAGGAGATACGCAGTATTTT. Using reference TRBV18 and TRBJ2-3 for the parts outside the CDR3, the full variable domain is NAGVMQNPRHLVRRRGQEARLRCSPMKGHSHVYWYRQLPEEGLKFMVYLQKENIIDESGMPKERFSAEFPKEGPSILRIQQVVRGDSAAYFCASSPQVGDTQYFGPGTRLTVL.